This TCR beta chain came from a study of T-cell reconstitution after alpha-beta-depleted transplantation in children. Study-wide points: T-cell counts and diversity were attributed mostly to newly produced T cells one year after transplant. Surviving recipient cells, namely T cells and thymic progenitors, were the source of high day-60 TCRbeta diversity in some patients. Several hundred expanded graft clones reportedly were the source of alpha-beta T cells about two months after transplant.

The CDR3 length is 16 residues. Trimming removed 7 bases from V and 2 bases from J, with 18 bases in between. As regards this clonotype: What it binds is unknown. This likely comes from a read error, as the CDR3 has no conserved phenylalanine or tryptophan at its end.

Unique molecular identifiers were incorporated into the prepared TCRbeta library. TCRdb reprocessed the PCR reads with MiXCR, giving one entry per CDR3 protein. This table holds hundreds of thousands of distinct CDR3 sequences, around a tenth found once. The chain is built from TRBV12-3 or TRBV12-4 and TRBJ2-4; weak D call: TRBD1 (5 bases). Sequences were derived from peripheral blood, sampled 180 days after TCRalphabeta/CD19-depleted stem cell transplant. The receptor comes from a male patient between 2 and 15 years old who had a stem cell transplant for chronic granulomatous disease, so the T cells may come from the graft donor. This chain's CDR3 is CASTRQGSLTKNIQYI. For the CDR3, the DNA is TGTGCCAGCACCCGGCAGGGTAGCCTAACCAAAAACATTCAGTACATC.